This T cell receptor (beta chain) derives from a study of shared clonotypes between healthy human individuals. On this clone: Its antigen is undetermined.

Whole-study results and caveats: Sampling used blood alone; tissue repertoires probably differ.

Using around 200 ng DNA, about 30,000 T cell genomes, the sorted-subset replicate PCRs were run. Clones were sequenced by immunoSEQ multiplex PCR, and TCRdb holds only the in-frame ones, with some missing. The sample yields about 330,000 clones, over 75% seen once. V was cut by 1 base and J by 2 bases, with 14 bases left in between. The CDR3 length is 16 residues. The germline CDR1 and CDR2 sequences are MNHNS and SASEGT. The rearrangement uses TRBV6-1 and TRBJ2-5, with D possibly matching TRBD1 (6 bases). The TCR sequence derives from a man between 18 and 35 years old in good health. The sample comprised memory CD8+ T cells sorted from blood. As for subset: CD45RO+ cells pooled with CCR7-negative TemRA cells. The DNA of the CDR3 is TGTGCCAGCAGTGAAGAGCAGGGGTTTCCTCAAGAGACCCAGTACTTC. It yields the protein CASSEEQGFPQETQYF.